This T cell receptor (beta chain) was sequenced in a study of blood T cell repertoires in COVID-19. For the study at large: Spain, Italy and the United States supplied samples that represented acute and convalescent COVID-19. From T cells, B-cell-depleted T cells, or PBMCs came the material, which was cDNA or gDNA.

This CDR3 is built from 12 residues. The germline V and J ends were trimmed by 4 bases and 3 bases, with 4 bases remaining between them. Under the authors' procedure: Estimated nucleated cell counts came from reference gene primer amplification. Using immunoSEQ multiplex PCR, the repertoire was profiled, and TCRdb retains in-frame clones only, with some absent. V, J and clone size are taken as reported in that table, and D and trimming were inferred from the DNA itself. The sample includes approximately 240,000 clones, around 81% seen only once; the top ten take roughly 2.4%. V and J are TRBV12-3 or TRBV12-4 and TRBJ1-5; D not certain. The specimen sequenced was peripheral blood. This receptor was identified in a woman aged 55 to 70 with acute or convalescent COVID-19. This CDR3 is CASSSYNQPQHF. The CDR3 nucleotides read TGTGCCAGCAGTTCCTACAATCAGCCCCAGCATTTT.